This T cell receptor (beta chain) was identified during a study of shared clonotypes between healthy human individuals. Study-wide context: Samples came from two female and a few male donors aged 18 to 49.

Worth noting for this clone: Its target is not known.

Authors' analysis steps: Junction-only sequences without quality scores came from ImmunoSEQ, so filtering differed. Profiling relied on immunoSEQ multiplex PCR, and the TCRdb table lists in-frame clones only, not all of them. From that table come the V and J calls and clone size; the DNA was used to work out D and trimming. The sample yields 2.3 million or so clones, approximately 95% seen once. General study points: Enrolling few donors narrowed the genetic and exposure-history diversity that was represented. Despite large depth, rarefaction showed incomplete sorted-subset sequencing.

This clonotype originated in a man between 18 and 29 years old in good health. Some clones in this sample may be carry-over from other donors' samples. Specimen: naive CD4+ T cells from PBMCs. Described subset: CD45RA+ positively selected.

The CDR3, as DNA: TGTGCCAGCAGCCAACCCGGGTGGAATGAGCAGTTCTTC. Encoded protein: CASSQPGWNEQFF. This chain joins TRBV4-2 and TRBJ2-1, with D unresolved. The V gene lost 2 bases and the J gene lost 7 bases, with 9 bases spanning the gap. Germline CDR1 reads LGHNA; CDR2 reads YNFKEQ. The CDR3 spans 13 residues.